These 31 T cell receptor gamma chains originate from one sample sequenced in a study of intestinal T cells in coeliac disease. TRG repertoires were amplified with LymphoTrack primers from approximately 190 ng of biopsy DNA. TCRdb re-called the multiplex PCR reads using CATT. This repertoire shows 1,800 or so gamma-chain clones, over 45% found once; its top ten account for approximately 7%. Genomic DNA came from ten approximately 4.8-µm formalin-fixed paraffin-embedded scrolls per case. Material for sequencing was a duodenal biopsy. These receptors all stem from a human donor with celiac disease.

This clone has only one observation. The chain couples TRGV8 to TRGJ1 or TRGJ2. The length of the CDR3 is 13 residues. Germline V gene sequence: CDR1 VENAVY, CDR2 YDSYNSRV. This chain's CDR3 is CAPGIPDYYKKLF. The CDR3 DNA reads as TGTGCACCTGGGATACCAGATTATTATAAGAAACTCTTT.

The chain has TRGV3 and TRGJ1 or TRGJ2. The germline V gene has CDR1 VTNTFY and CDR2 YDVSTARD (reference sequence). The CDR3 extends over 15 amino acids. With V trimmed by 0 bases and J by 3 bases, 8 bases remained unmatched. CDR3 in amino acids: CATWDRCLLYYKKLF. DNA for the CDR3: TGTGCCACCTGGGACAGGTGCCTCCTTTATTATAAGAAACTCTTT.

This clone appeared once. J is TRGJ1 or TRGJ2 and V is TRGV10. TRGV10 is placed among ORFs of uncertain function. The CDR3 is 17 residues long. With V trimmed by 13 bases and J by 1 base, 23 bases remained unmatched. Here the CDR3 reads CAGVGYPPGSNYYKKLF. The DNA of the CDR3 is TGTGCTGGCGTGGGTTATCCCCCGGGTAGTAATTATTATAAGAAACTCTTT.

About this clone itself: A much larger clone is a single base away; this may be a read error. Other DNA sequences in the same sample also yield this CDR3. The chain uses TRGV10 and TRGJP1. TRGV10 falls under the ORF class, with uncertain function. This CDR3 region has 14 residues. CDR3 sequence reads: CAAWDRTTGWFKIF. CDR3 coding DNA: TGCGCTGCGTGGGATCGCACCACTGGTTGGTTCAAGATATTT.

This chain links TRGV11 with TRGJP2. TRGV11 is flagged as an ORF with uncertain function. CDR3 size: 20 residues. Trimming at V came to 1 base and at J to 4 bases, leaving 18 bases not matched to a gene. The CDR3 protein is CACWIRQPDSRAFSDWIKTF. The CDR3 nucleotides read TGTGCCTGCTGGATTAGGCAACCCGATTCGAGGGCGTTTAGTGATTGGATCAAGACGTTT.

This clone showed up just a few times. This chain connects TRGV2 to TRGJ1 or TRGJ2. The CDR3 covers 18 residues. Germline V gene data show CDR1 as EGSNGY and CDR2 as YDSYNSKV. Trimming removed 0 bases from V and 0 bases from J; junction bases left unmatched: 14. The CDR3 DNA reads as TGTGCCACCTGGGACGGGCCCGCCCCCCAGGCGAATTATTATAAGAAACTCTTT. Its protein product is CATWDGPAPQANYYKKLF.

This clone was picked up one time. One base away lies a much larger clone, so this may be a sequencing read error. The chain has TRGV3 and TRGJ1 or TRGJ2. Trimming removed 0 bases from V and 8 bases from J; junction bases left unmatched: 10. The CDR3 has 14 residues. The germline V gene has CDR1 VTNTFY and CDR2 YDVSTARD (reference sequence). CDR3 DNA: TGTGCCACCTGGGACAGGCTAAAAAGGCATAAGAAACTCTTT. Amino acid sequence: CATWDRLKRHKKLF.

This clone showed up just a few times. Additional DNA sequences in this sample encode the identical CDR3. V is TRGV2 and J is TRGJP2. The CDR3 is made up of 15 amino acids. The J segment lost 3 bases and the V segment lost 0 bases, leaving 4 bases of the junction unmatched. Looked up from germline, CDR1 is EGSNGY and CDR2 is YDSYNSKV. The CDR3 nucleotides are TGTGCCACCTGGGACGGGGAAGGTAGTGATTGGATCAAGACGTTT. Translated: CATWDGEGSDWIKTF.

In its sample, this clone was seen a few times. This chain uses TRGV8 with TRGJ1 or TRGJ2. V was clipped by 2 bases and J by 2 bases; unmatched bases: 0. The CDR3 has 12 residues. The germline V gene encodes CDR1 VENAVY and CDR2 YDSYNSRV. The CDR3 loop is CATWDNYYKKLF. DNA of the CDR3: TGTGCCACCTGGGATAATTATTATAAGAAACTCTTT.

This clone was counted between two and nine times. This chain connects TRGV9 to TRGJ1 or TRGJ2. The CDR3 has 10 residues. Germline-derived CDR1 and CDR2 are GITISATS and ISYDGTV (reference sequence). Germline trimming cut 5 bases from V and 10 bases from J; bases unmatched to any gene: 5. This chain's CDR3 is CALWGGKKLF. CDR3 nucleotides: TGTGCCTTGTGGGGAGGGAAGAAACTCTTT.

The chain uses TRGV8 and TRGJP2. Germline trimming cut 6 bases from V and 0 bases from J; bases unmatched to any gene: 4. The CDR3 contains 14 residues. The germline V gene has CDR1 VENAVY and CDR2 YDSYNSRV. This CDR3 is CATWRNSSDWIKTF. CDR3 sequence (DNA): TGTGCCACCTGGCGCAATAGTAGTGATTGGATCAAGACGTTT.

The V call is TRGV9, the J call TRGJ1 or TRGJ2. CDR1 and CDR2 (germline): GITISATS, ISYDGTV (reference sequence). V trimming: 3 bases; J trimming: 6 bases; junction bases outside the gene matches: 2. The CDR3 length is 11 residues. CDR3 region: CALWESYKKLF. The CDR3 DNA reads as TGTGCCTTGTGGGAGAGTTATAAGAAACTCTTT.

This clone was seen more than once but under ten times. Other DNA variants within this sample encode the same CDR3. The rearrangement uses TRGV8 and TRGJ1 or TRGJ2. V lost 4 bases to trimming and J lost 3 bases; unmatched junction nucleotides: 3. This CDR3 has 12 residues. CDR1 and CDR2 from the germline V gene are VENAVY and YDSYNSRV. In DNA form, the CDR3 reads TGTGCCACCTGGGACTTTTATTATAAGAAACTCTTT. Translated, it gives CATWDFYYKKLF.

With regard to this clone: This may come from a read error, since a much larger clone is one base off. The identical CDR3 is also encoded by other nucleotide sequences in the sample. This chain uses TRGV8 with TRGJP2. The CDR3 runs 14 residues. The germline V gene has CDR1 VENAVY and CDR2 YDSYNSRV. CDR3 nucleotide sequence: TGTGCCACCTGGGTAAATAGCAGTGATTGGATCAAGACGTTT. Encoded protein: CATWVNSSDWIKTF.

By frequency in the sample, this clone is large. The genes are TRGV3 and TRGJP1. The CDR3 is 15 residues long. V was pared by 6 bases and J by 0 bases, with 7 bases of the junction left unmatched. Germline lookup yields CDR1 VTNTFY and CDR2 YDVSTARD (reference sequence). The CDR3 region is CATWTRHTTGWFKIF. CDR3 nucleotides: TGTGCCACCTGGACACGGCATACCACTGGTTGGTTCAAGATATTT.

Points on this clone: A much bigger clone sits one base away, suggesting this may be a read error. The sample has other DNA sequences that encode this CDR3 too. The genes are TRGV9 and TRGJP1. CDR1 is GITISATS and CDR2 is ISYDGTV in the germline V gene (reference sequence). The CDR3 has 17 residues. The CDR3 sequence is CALWEVRSRATGWFKIF. CDR3 sequence (DNA): TGTGCCTTGTGGGAGGTGCGAAGCCGGGCCACTGGTTGGTTCAAGATATTC.

This chain joins TRGV10 and TRGJ1 or TRGJ2. TRGV10 is known as an ORF, though its function is uncertain. The length of the CDR3 is 13 residues. V dropped 7 bases and J dropped 0; count of bases not matched to a gene: 4. CDR3 coding DNA: TGTGCTGCGTGGTTCAAGAATTATTATAAGAAACTCTTT. Translated, it gives CAAWFKNYYKKLF.

The chain recombines TRGV3 with TRGJ1 or TRGJ2. Germline-derived CDR1 and CDR2 are VTNTFY and YDVSTARD (reference sequence). The CDR3 length is 15 residues. Germline trimming cut 0 bases from V and 0 bases from J; bases unmatched to any gene: 5. DNA of the CDR3: TGTGCCACCTGGGACAGGCCATGGAATTATTATAAGAAACTCTTT. This gives the protein CATWDRPWNYYKKLF.

The gene calls are TRGV8 and TRGJ1 or TRGJ2. Germline V gene lookup returns CDR1 VENAVY and CDR2 YDSYNSRV. The V and J ends lost 5 bases and 2 bases, in that order; junction bases with no gene match: 21. The CDR3 runs to 18 residues. CDR3 sequence: CATWGDSGSLDDYYKKLF. CDR3 DNA sequence: TGTGCCACCTGGGGGGATTCGGGTTCCTTGGACGATTATTATAAGAAACTCTTT.

The chain links TRGV2 to TRGJP1. CDR3 size: 15 residues. Germline assignment: CDR1 EGSNGY and CDR2 YDSYNSKV. V lost 2 bases and J lost 4; bases outside the gene matches: 7. DNA of the CDR3: TGTGCCACCTGGGACGTCCCATTCACTGGTTGGTTCAAGATATTT. Protein product: CATWDVPFTGWFKIF.

The V call is TRGV2, the J call TRGJ1 or TRGJ2. This CDR3 comprises 16 residues. Trimming removed 0 bases from V and 3 bases from J; junction bases left unmatched: 11. The V gene's germline CDR1 is EGSNGY and CDR2 YDSYNSKV. The CDR3: CATWDGLRAFYYKKLF. CDR3 nucleotides: TGTGCCACCTGGGACGGGCTAAGAGCTTTTTATTATAAGAAACTCTTT.

With respect to this clone: This may be a read error: a much more frequent sequence differs by one nucleotide. Different DNA sequences within this sample yield the same CDR3. The chain has TRGV3 and TRGJP2. The length of the CDR3 is 17 residues. The germline V gene has CDR1 VTNTFY and CDR2 YDVSTARD (reference sequence). CDR3 sequence (DNA): TGCGCCACCTGGGACAGGGGGGAGGTTAGTAGTGATTGGATCAAGACGTTT. This gives the protein CATWDRGEVSSDWIKTF.

This sequence joins TRGV2 and TRGJ1 or TRGJ2. The germline CDR1 and CDR2 sequences are EGSNGY and YDSYNSKV. The CDR3 spans 13 residues. Trimming took 0 bases from V and 6 from J; bases not matched to a gene: 5. The CDR3 coding sequence is TGTGCCACCTGGGACGGGCCCCCTTATAAGAAACTCTTT. This translates into CATWDGPPYKKLF.

The chain recombines TRGV2 with TRGJ1 or TRGJ2. CDR3 length: 12 residues. Trimming removed 1 base from V and 6 bases from J; junction bases left unmatched: 3. Germline V gene sequence: CDR1 EGSNGY, CDR2 YDSYNSKV. The DNA of the CDR3 is TGTGCCACCTGGGACGGCCCTTATAAGAAACTCTTT. Protein sequence: CATWDGPYKKLF.

As concerns this clone: A clone one base away is much larger, so this may be a read error. The same CDR3 is also encoded by other DNA sequences in this sample. In DNA form, the CDR3 reads TGTGCCACCTGGTCTTCGCATATAGATAGTAGTGATTGGATCAAGACGTTC. This encodes CATWSSHIDSSDWIKTF. J is TRGJP2 and V is TRGV8. The V gene's germline CDR1 is VENAVY and CDR2 YDSYNSRV. This CDR3 contains 17 residues.

The CDR3 sequence is CAAWDRGGWFKIF. CDR3 bases: TGTGCTGCGTGGGATCGGGGTGGTTGGTTCAAGATATTT. The chain carries TRGV10 and TRGJP1. TRGV10 is reported as an ORF; its role is uncertain. The CDR3 spans 13 residues. V lost 8 bases and J lost 7; bases outside the gene matches: 8.

The chain employs TRGV8 and TRGJP1. Germline-derived CDR1 and CDR2 are VENAVY and YDSYNSRV. This CDR3 has 15 residues. The CDR3 region is CAPGIARGTGWFKIF. CDR3 DNA sequence: TGTGCACCTGGGATAGCCCGTGGCACTGGTTGGTTCAAGATATTT.

This clone was recorded a few times. The gene calls are TRGV10 and TRGJ1 or TRGJ2. TRGV10 is an open reading frame, and its role is uncertain. V lost 8 bases to trimming and J lost 8 bases; unmatched junction nucleotides: 4. CDR3 length: 10 amino acids. The CDR3 protein is CAAWGNKKLF. Written as DNA, the CDR3 is TGTGCTGCGTGGGGTAATAAGAAACTCTTT.

This rearrangement joins TRGV8 to TRGJ1 or TRGJ2. The CDR3 has 10 amino acids. CDR1 VENAVY and CDR2 YDSYNSRV come from the germline V gene. The CDR3 is CAPGTPKKLF. The CDR3 nucleotides read TGTGCACCTGGAACCCCGAAGAAACTCTTT.

This chain joins TRGV11 and TRGJ1 or TRGJ2. TRGV11 is reported as an ORF; its role is uncertain. This CDR3 contains 15 residues. V shed 4 bases, J shed 10 bases, and the junction held 16 bases outside the gene matches. CDR3 DNA sequence: TGTGCCTGCTGGATTAGCCCCTATATTAGTATAAAGAAACTCTTT. Encoded protein: CACWISPYISIKKLF.

A note on this clone: Within the sample, other DNA sequences also encode this same CDR3. The chain uses TRGV8 and TRGJP2. The CDR3 is made up of 14 amino acids. The V and J ends lost 2 bases and 5 bases, in that order; junction bases with no gene match: 5. CDR1 VENAVY and CDR2 YDSYNSRV come from the germline V gene. The CDR3 is CATWDMGSDWIKTF. CDR3 DNA sequence: TGTGCCACCTGGGATATGGGCAGTGATTGGATCAAGACGTTT.